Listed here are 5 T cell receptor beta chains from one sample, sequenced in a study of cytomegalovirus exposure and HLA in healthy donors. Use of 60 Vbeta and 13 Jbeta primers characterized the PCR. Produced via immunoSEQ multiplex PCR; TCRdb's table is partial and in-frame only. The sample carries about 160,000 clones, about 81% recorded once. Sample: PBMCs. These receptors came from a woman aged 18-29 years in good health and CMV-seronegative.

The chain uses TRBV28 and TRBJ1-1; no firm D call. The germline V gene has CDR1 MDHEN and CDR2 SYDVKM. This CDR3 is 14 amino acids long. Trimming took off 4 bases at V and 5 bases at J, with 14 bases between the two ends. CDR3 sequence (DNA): TGTGCCAGCAGTTCCCTAGGTCGGCTGACTGAAGCTTTCTTT. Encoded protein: CASSSLGRLTEAFF.

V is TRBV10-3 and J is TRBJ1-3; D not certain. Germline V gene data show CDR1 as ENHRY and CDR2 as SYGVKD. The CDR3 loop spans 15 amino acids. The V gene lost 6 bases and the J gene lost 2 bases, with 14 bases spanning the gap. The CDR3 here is CAISPTGVAGNTIYF. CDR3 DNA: TGTGCCATCAGCCCGACCGGGGTGGCTGGAAACACCATATATTTT.

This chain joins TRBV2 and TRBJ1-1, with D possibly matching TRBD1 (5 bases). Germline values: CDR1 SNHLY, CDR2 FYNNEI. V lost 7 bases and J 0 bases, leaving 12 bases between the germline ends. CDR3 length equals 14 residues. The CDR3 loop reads CASTLKGMNTEAFF. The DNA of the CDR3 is TGTGCCAGCACCCTTAAGGGGATGAACACTGAAGCTTTCTTT.

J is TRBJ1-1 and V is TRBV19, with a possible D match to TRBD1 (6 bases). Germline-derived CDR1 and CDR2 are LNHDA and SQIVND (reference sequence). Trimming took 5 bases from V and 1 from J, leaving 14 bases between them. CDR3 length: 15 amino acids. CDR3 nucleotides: TGTGCCAGTAGTTTGGGGGCCGTAGGGAACACTGAAGCTTTCTTT. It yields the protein CASSLGAVGNTEAFF.

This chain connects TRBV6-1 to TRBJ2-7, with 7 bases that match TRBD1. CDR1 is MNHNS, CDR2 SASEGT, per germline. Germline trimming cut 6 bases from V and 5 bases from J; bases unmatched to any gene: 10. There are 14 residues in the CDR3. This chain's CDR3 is CASRGTVLRDEQYF. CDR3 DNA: TGTGCCAGCAGGGGGACAGTCCTTAGGGACGAGCAGTACTTC.